The 30 T cell receptor beta chains below come from one sample, sequenced in a study of CD8 T cells in Susac syndrome. Reverse transcription of roughly 0.45 to 1 ug RNA was performed with random hexamers. Each CDR3 protein is one row after TCRdb ran MiXCR on the immunoSEQ multiplex PCR reads. The table includes around 100,000 distinct CDR3 sequences, roughly 96% detected once. Sequenced: CD8+ T cells from PBMCs. The receptors here all came from a human donor with Susac syndrome.

As DNA, the CDR3 is TGTGCCAGCAGGGGAGACAGGGGGCTGGGATCACCCCTCCACTTT. It encodes CASRGDRGLGSPLHF. The V gene is TRBV2, the J gene TRBJ1-6; 10 nucleotides agree with TRBD1. CDR1 and CDR2 (germline): SNHLY, FYNNEI. V lost 6 bases to trimming and J lost 10 bases; unmatched junction nucleotides: 9. This CDR3 spans 15 amino acids.

The V call is TRBV20-1, the J call TRBJ1-5; 7 bases are a match to TRBD1. The CDR3 is made up of 14 amino acids. Germline V CDR1 and CDR2: DFQATT, SNEGSKA (reference sequence). J gave up 1 base and V 6 bases, and 6 bases lay outside the gene matches. DNA for the CDR3: TGCAGTGCGCCCCGGGACAGAAGCAATCAGCCCCAGCATTTT. As protein: CSAPRDRSNQPQHF.

In this sample, this clonotype turned up once. The genes are TRBV28 and TRBJ2-1, with TRBD2 matching 7 bases. The germline gives CDR1 MDHEN, CDR2 SYDVKM. With V trimmed by 8 bases and J by 0 bases, 7 bases remained unmatched. CDR3 length equals 15 residues. The CDR3 DNA follows: TGTGCCAGCCTTTCTAGCGGTAGCTCCTACAATGAGCAGTTCTTC. Protein: CASLSSGSSYNEQFF.

This clonotype was seen a single time. This chain uses TRBV4-1 with TRBJ2-7, with unresolved D. Trimming took 4 bases from V and 0 from J, leaving 10 bases between them. This CDR3 comprises 14 residues. Germline CDR1 MGHRA, CDR2 YSYEKL. CDR3 sequence: CASSPYGRSYEQYF. The CDR3 nucleotides read TGCGCCAGCAGCCCCTACGGTCGCTCCTACGAGCAGTACTTC.

The chain recombines TRBV28 with TRBJ1-2; D unclear. CDR3 size: 11 residues. Germline V gene lookup returns CDR1 MDHEN and CDR2 SYDVKM. The V end was cut by 3 bases, the J end by 8 bases, with 7 bases between. CDR3 residues: CASSLGLGYTF. CDR3 sequence (DNA): TGTGCCAGCAGTTTGGGTTTGGGCTACACCTTC.

The V gene is TRBV7-9, the J gene TRBJ2-5; 7 bases are a match to TRBD1. Per the germline V gene, CDR1 is SEHNR and CDR2 is FQNEAQ (reference sequence). V shed 2 bases and J 2 bases; nucleotides not matched to a gene: 5. The CDR3 is made up of 15 amino acids. The CDR3 sequence is CASSLRGQSQETQYF. DNA of the CDR3: TGTGCCAGCAGCTTAAGGGGACAGTCACAAGAGACCCAGTACTTC.

The chain carries TRBV7-9 and TRBJ1-6, with 10 bases that match TRBD1. CDR1 SEHNR and CDR2 FQNEAQ come from the germline V gene (reference sequence). After removal of 5 bases from V and 9 bases from J, the junction contained 4 bases not matched to a gene. CDR3 length equals 14 residues. The DNA for the CDR3 is TGTGCCAGCAGCAGGGACAGGGGAGGTTCACCCCTCCACTTT. Its protein is CASSRDRGGSPLHF. Based on the CDR3 plus reference TRBV7-9 and TRBJ1-6, the full variable domain is DTGVSQNPRHKITKRGQNVTFRCDPISEHNRLYWYRQTLGQGPEFLTYFQNEAQLEKSRLLSDRFSAERPKGSFSTLEIQRTEQGDSAMYLCASSRDRGGSPLHFGNGTRLTVT.

The V and J genes are TRBV9 and TRBJ2-3, with TRBD2 matching over 7 bases. Per the germline V gene, CDR1 is SGDLS and CDR2 is YYNGEE. CDR3 size: 17 residues. The J segment lost 2 bases and the V segment lost 0 bases, leaving 9 bases of the junction unmatched. This chain's CDR3 is CASSVGNHGTTTDTQYF. The CDR3 coding sequence is TGTGCCAGCAGCGTAGGCAACCACGGGACTACCACAGATACGCAGTATTTT. The full variable domain, completed using reference TRBV9 and TRBJ2-3, is DSGVTQTPKHLITATGQRVTLRCSPRSGDLSVYWYQQSLDQGLQFLIQYYNGEERAKGNILERFSAQQFPDLHSELNLSSLELGDSALYFCASSVGNHGTTTDTQYFGPGTRLTVL.

The gene calls are TRBV20-1 and TRBJ1-3; perhaps TRBD1 as D (5 bases). V gave up 5 bases and J gave up 4 bases, with 9 bases separating them. The CDR3 is made up of 12 amino acids. Germline assignment: CDR1 DFQATT and CDR2 SNEGSKA (reference sequence). This CDR3 reads CSAWDRGNTIYF. CDR3 DNA sequence: TGCAGTGCTTGGGACCGCGGAAACACCATATATTTT.

This chain links TRBV20-1 with TRBJ2-7; 12 bases line up with TRBD2. The CDR3 extends over 14 amino acids. Germline V CDR1 and CDR2: DFQATT, SNEGSKA (reference sequence). Trimming at V came to 0 bases and at J to 4 bases, leaving 1 base not matched to a gene. DNA of the CDR3: TGCAGTGCTAGAGATGGGACTAGCGGGTACGAGCAGTACTTC. Translated, it gives CSARDGTSGYEQYF.

The V and J genes are TRBV20-1 and TRBJ2-5, with D perhaps matching TRBD2 (6 bases). CDR3 length equals 13 residues. Trimming removed 3 bases from V and 5 bases from J, with 13 bases in between. From germline, CDR1 is DFQATT and CDR2 SNEGSKA (reference sequence). The CDR3 region is CSASVGRWETQYF. The CDR3 DNA follows: TGCAGTGCTAGCGTGGGGAGGTGGGAGACCCAGTACTTC.

The chain links TRBV11-2 to TRBJ2-1; D gene ambiguous. The V gene's germline CDR1 is SGHAT and CDR2 FQNNGV. The V and J ends lost 4 bases and 5 bases respectively, with 6 bases between them. There are 12 residues in the CDR3. CDR3 sequence reads: CASSSQDNEQFF. CDR3 bases: TGTGCCAGCAGCTCCCAGGACAATGAGCAGTTCTTC.

This clonotype was seen a single time. This chain links TRBV20-1 with TRBJ2-7; D gene uncertain. V lost 5 bases, J lost 5 bases, and 10 bases lay in between. Germline CDR1 reads DFQATT; CDR2 reads SNEGSKA (reference sequence). The CDR3 sequence is 11 residues long. DNA of the CDR3: TGCAGTGCTCTCCGAGGTAACGAGCAGTACTTC. It encodes CSALRGNEQYF.

V usage is TRBV20-1 and J usage is TRBJ2-5; 10 positions agree with TRBD1. The CDR3 runs to 14 residues. Unmatched junction bases numbered 6, after V lost 4 bases and J lost 4 bases. Germline V lookup: CDR1 DFQATT, CDR2 SNEGSKA (reference sequence). In DNA, the CDR3 is TGCAGTGCTACGGAGGGGGACAGGGGAGAGACCCAGTACTTC. Its protein is CSATEGDRGETQYF.

The chain uses TRBV12-3 or TRBV12-4 and TRBJ2-4; D not certain. The CDR3 is 13 amino acids. The V end lost 5 bases, the J end lost 8 bases, and 13 bases lay between the germline ends. The CDR3 sequence: CASSEAPGHIQYF. Here the CDR3 DNA reads TGTGCCAGCAGTGAAGCACCCGGCCACATTCAGTACTTC.

The chain's CDR3 is CASSQARLAASYEQYF. The DNA of the CDR3 is TGTGCCAGCAGCCAAGCCCGACTAGCGGCCTCCTACGAGCAGTACTTC. The V and J genes are TRBV4-2 and TRBJ2-7, with 9 bases aligning to TRBD2. The CDR3 totals 16 residues. Trimming at V came to 1 base and at J to 0 bases, leaving 4 bases not matched to a gene. CDR1 is LGHNA, CDR2 YNFKEQ, per germline.

This clonotype was recorded only once. This sequence joins TRBV21-1 and TRBJ2-7; the D segment call TRBD1 is taken from the table without a DNA check. TRBV21-1 is designated a pseudogene. The CDR3 sequence is 13 residues long. The CDR3 protein is CARGGQGHYEQYF. The CDR3 DNA reads as TGTGCCAGAGGGGGACAAGGGCATTACGAGCAGTACTTC.

The chain is built from TRBV7-9 and TRBJ2-1; TRBD1 matches 10 bases. CDR1 is SEHNR and CDR2 is FQNEAQ in the germline V gene (reference sequence). The J segment lost 4 bases and the V segment lost 4 bases, leaving 10 bases of the junction unmatched. The CDR3 sequence is 17 residues long. This CDR3 is CASSSDRGPLTYNEQFF. The CDR3 coding sequence is TGTGCCAGCAGCTCTGACAGGGGGCCCCTCACGTACAATGAGCAGTTCTTC.

The chain has TRBV13 and TRBJ1-6; D possibly corresponds to TRBD1 (6 bases). This CDR3 comprises 13 residues. The germline V gene encodes CDR1 PRHDT and CDR2 FYEKMQ (reference sequence). Trimming pared 4 bases from V and 14 bases from J, leaving 15 bases between. The CDR3 bases are TGTGCCAGCAGCTCCGGGACACTTAAGGCCCTCCACTTT. It encodes CASSSGTLKALHF.

The chain carries TRBV5-1 and TRBJ1-5; D might be TRBD1 (5 bases). V gave up 0 bases and J gave up 3 bases, with 10 bases separating them. The CDR3 sequence is 15 residues long. Germline CDR1 reads SGHRS; CDR2 reads YFSETQ. CDR3 protein: CASSLGWGDNQPQHF. The CDR3 DNA reads TGCGCCAGCAGCTTGGGCTGGGGGGACAATCAGCCCCAGCATTTT.

The DNA for the CDR3 is TGCAGCGCGCTACCGGGACAGGGGAGATTAGGAGATACGCAGTATTTT. Amino acid sequence: CSALPGQGRLGDTQYF. The genes are TRBV29-1 and TRBJ2-3; 10 bases are a match to TRBD1. Germline CDR1 SQVTM, CDR2 ANQGSEA. Unmatched junction bases numbered 15, after V lost 7 bases and J lost 5 bases. The CDR3 spans 16 residues.

This clonotype was found a few times. The chain has TRBV6-1 and TRBJ2-7, with 13 bases that match TRBD2. The CDR3 extends over 14 amino acids. Germline-derived CDR1 and CDR2 are MNHNS and SASEGT. J lost 10 bases, V lost 4 bases, and 7 bases had no gene match. CDR3 in amino acids: CASSGGTSGDRQYF. CDR3 in DNA: TGTGCCAGCAGTGGGGGGACTAGCGGGGATCGACAGTACTTC.

The chain joins TRBV3-1 to TRBJ1-6; 9 bases map to TRBD1. The CDR3 has 17 residues. V gave up 0 bases and J gave up 7 bases; unmatched junction bases: 7. The germline V gene encodes CDR1 LGHDT and CDR2 YNNKEL (reference sequence). The DNA for the CDR3 is TGTGCCAGCAGCCAAGATGCAAGGACAGGGGAGAATTCACCCCTCCACTTT. Its protein is CASSQDARTGENSPLHF.

V and J are TRBV28 and TRBJ1-2; D is uncertain. The ends were cut back, 3 bases at V and 5 bases at J, with 7 bases in the middle. Germline V lookup: CDR1 MDHEN, CDR2 SYDVKM. The CDR3 covers 12 residues. The CDR3 protein is CASSFPQYGYTF. DNA for the CDR3: TGTGCCAGCAGTTTTCCCCAGTATGGCTACACCTTC.

The rearrangement links TRBV20-1 to TRBJ1-1; weak D call: TRBD1 (6 bases). Germline CDR1 and CDR2: DFQATT and SNEGSKA (reference sequence). V was pared by 1 base and J by 0 bases, with 12 bases between. This CDR3 comprises 15 residues. The CDR3 DNA follows: TGCAGTGCTAGAGGGTTGACAGGAGTGAACACTGAAGCTTTCTTT. Its protein is CSARGLTGVNTEAFF.

CDR3 coding DNA: TGTGCCAGCAGCTCCGGGACCCCAACATACAATGAGCAGTTCTTC. Residues: CASSSGTPTYNEQFF. The J gene is TRBJ2-1, the V gene TRBV28, with D perhaps matching TRBD1 or TRBD2 (5 bases each). This CDR3 contains 15 residues. Trimming shortened V by 6 bases and J by 4 bases, and 16 bases separated the two germline ends. The germline CDR1 and CDR2 sequences are MDHEN and SYDVKM.

The chain links TRBV28 to TRBJ2-2; TRBD2 is a possible D gene (6 bases). V was cut by 3 bases and J by 6 bases, with 14 bases left in between. The germline CDR1 and CDR2 sequences are MDHEN and SYDVKM. The CDR3 runs 15 residues. The DNA of the CDR3 is TGTGCCAGCAGTTTGATGGCAGGGAGGCCCGGGGAGCTGTTTTTT. It translates to CASSLMAGRPGELFF.

This chain uses TRBV13 with TRBJ1-5; D gene uncertain. This CDR3 has 12 amino acids. The germline V gene encodes CDR1 PRHDT and CDR2 FYEKMQ (reference sequence). V lost 5 bases and J 7 bases, leaving 9 bases between the germline ends. The CDR3 protein is CASSLAGQPQHF. The CDR3, as DNA: TGTGCCAGCAGCCTAGCCGGCCAGCCCCAGCATTTT. The full variable domain, rest sourced from reference TRBV13 and TRBJ1-5, is AAGVIQSPRHLIKEKRETATLKCYPIPRHDTVYWYQQGPGQDPQFLISFYEKMQSDKGSIPDRFSAQQFSDYHSELNMSSLELGDSALYFCASSLAGQPQHFGDGTRLSIL.

V and J are TRBV7-2 and TRBJ2-1; D unresolved. Trimming shortened V by 3 bases and J by 9 bases, and 6 bases separated the two germline ends. Germline lookup yields CDR1 SGHTA and CDR2 FQGNSA. The CDR3 length is 11 residues. CDR3 in amino acids: CASSFTVEQFF. The CDR3, as DNA: TGTGCCAGCAGCTTTACAGTTGAGCAGTTCTTC.

This chain links TRBV7-8 with TRBJ2-5; TRBD2 matches 9 bases. The CDR3 consists of 17 residues. In germline, CDR1 is SGHVS, CDR2 FQNEAQ. The junction had 11 bases not matched to a gene; V was cut back by 1 base and J by 5 bases. CDR3 residues: CASSLVVPASGVETQYF. CDR3 nucleotide sequence: TGTGCCAGCAGCTTAGTCGTTCCGGCTAGCGGGGTGGAGACCCAGTACTTC.